This T cell receptor beta chain stems from a study of post-analysis software for immune sequencing data. Study outcomes and limitations: There was significantly lower normalized Chao1 diversity in multiple sclerosis patients than in controls. Controls showed lower frequencies than patients for four to six TRBV segments, and TRBV5-6, TRBV5-1 and TRBV20-1 were among these.

CDR1 is MGHRA, CDR2 YSYEKL, per germline. V was cut by 0 bases and J by 5 bases, with 10 bases left in between. The CDR3 runs 14 residues. This clonotype turned up a few times. The target antigen is unknown. Tagging with unique molecular identifiers was a feature of the TCR beta cDNA libraries. MiXCR was run by TCRdb on the PCR reads, yielding one entry per CDR3 protein. The table shows some 890,000 distinct CDR3 sequences, with roughly 58% occurring only once. The sequenced sample was blood. The source is a girl aged 10-17 years with multiple sclerosis. The V call is TRBV4-1, the J call TRBJ2-5; possibly TRBD2 for D (5 bases). CDR3 sequence reads: CASSQDRGYETQYF. Here the CDR3 DNA reads TGCGCCAGCAGCCAAGATAGAGGGTACGAGACCCAGTACTTC.